This T cell receptor (beta chain) is drawn from a study of T cells after yellow fever vaccination. Study-wide findings and caveats: Abundant clonotypes from the bulk population could have been carried over as contaminants into FACS-sorted repertoires. At approximately 95% for CD4 and approximately 89% for CD8, most primary-vaccination clones showed up again after the booster.

Germline values: CDR1 MDHEN, CDR2 SYDVKM. The CDR3 extends over 13 amino acids. V lost 10 bases, J lost 0 bases, and 13 bases lay in between. TCRdb analysed the 5' RACE reads with MiXCR anew, one entry per CDR3 protein. The sample lists around 600,000 distinct CDR3 sequences; about 12% were seen once. Regarding this clonotype: Its specificity is not known.

This TCR came from a man aged 25-45 years who received the YFV17D yellow fever vaccine. The V gene is TRBV28, the J gene TRBJ2-7; D remains unclear. Sample: PBMCs, taken on the day of the yellow fever booster vaccination. The CDR3 DNA is TGTGCCACAGAAGTAGACCTCTCCTACGAGCAGTACTTC. This encodes CATEVDLSYEQYF.